The clone carrying this T cell receptor (beta chain) was found a few times. Its antigen is not known. With RNA at 10%, 30% or 50%, naive CD8 libraries came from roughly 20,000 to 1,000,000 sorted cells. Naive CD8 T cell sorting was performed on the CD8+CD4-CCR7+CD45RA+ phenotype. The data belong to a study of molecular identifiers for immune sequencing clone quantification. Overall study findings and caveats: Clones that exceeded 20 RNA copies held over 98% of effector molecules, yet under 1% in naive cells.

Making the bulk TCR libraries relied on previously described methods and listed TCR primers. TCRdb processed the PCR reads anew with MiXCR; each CDR3 protein has one entry. The sample holds about 500,000 distinct CDR3 sequences; roughly 23% are singletons and the top ten take approximately 0.8%. V lost 8 bases and J 8 bases, leaving 23 bases between the germline ends. This CDR3 contains 15 residues. This sequence originates from a human donor in good health. Some libraries in this study had Jurkat cell RNA spiked in. Sequencing was performed on naive CD8+ T cells from blood, with Jurkat cell RNA spiked in. The sample's subset: FACS-sorted CD8+CD4-CCR7+CD45RA+ naive T cells. This chain links TRBV5-3 with TRBJ2-1, with D possibly TRBD2 on 7 matching bases. TRBV5-3 carries the ORF label, with uncertain function. CDR3 loop: CASFLLRGGPDEQFF. The CDR3 region has the DNA TGTGCCAGCTTCCTTCTTAGGGGGGGCCCGGATGAGCAGTTCTTC.